This T cell receptor (beta chain) was identified in a study of shared clonotypes between healthy human individuals. V trimming: 2 bases; J trimming: 5 bases; junction bases outside the gene matches: 11. The CDR3 has 18 amino acids. Of note for this clone: No antigen is known for it.

Produced via immunoSEQ multiplex PCR; TCRdb's table is partial and in-frame only. The table records 200,000 to 250,000 clones, 60% to 80% of them present only once. Broader study findings: It was observed that approximately 5% of naive CD4 clonotypes were shared across a handful of donors. Memory subsets generally showed smaller estimated richness than naive subsets did.

The chain has TRBV5-3 and TRBJ2-1, with TRBD2 matching 12 bases. TRBV5-3 is marked as an open reading frame, function uncertain. Sequencing used memory CD4+ T cells sorted from blood. Subset here: CD45RA-negative fraction. The clonotype comes from a man younger than 45 in good health. CDR3: CARSFGLAGPYTDNEQFF. The CDR3 DNA follows: TGTGCCAGAAGCTTCGGACTAGCGGGACCCTATACAGACAATGAGCAGTTCTTC.